The T cell receptor (beta chain) under discussion was sequenced for a study of blood T cell repertoires in COVID-19. Study summary: COVID-19 samples from acute and convalescent phases originated in the United States, Italy and Spain. PBMCs, B-cell-depleted T cells, or T cells were the source of the cDNA or gDNA that made up the material.

As originally analysed: It was from reference gene primer amplification that nucleated cell counts were estimated. Generated by immunoSEQ multiplex PCR, the TCRdb table keeps only in-frame clones and is missing some. V, J and clone size were drawn from that table, and D and trimming were deduced from the DNA. The data contain approximately 50,000 clones, roughly 77% of them seen just once; the ten biggest clones take up about two fifths. This clone has just one count. This TCR came from a man aged 70-80 years with active or convalescent COVID-19. Sequenced input: peripheral blood.

The CDR3 DNA reads TGTGCCACCAGTGATCCTAGGGGGACAGGGTCCAGTGGTGATCAGCCCCAGCATTTT. Translating it yields CATSDPRGTGSSGDQPQHF. This sequence joins TRBV24-1 and TRBJ1-5; 9 positions match TRBD1. V gave up 3 bases and J gave up 5 bases; unmatched junction bases: 16. This CDR3 has 19 residues. Germline loops: CDR1 KGHDR, CDR2 SFDVKD.